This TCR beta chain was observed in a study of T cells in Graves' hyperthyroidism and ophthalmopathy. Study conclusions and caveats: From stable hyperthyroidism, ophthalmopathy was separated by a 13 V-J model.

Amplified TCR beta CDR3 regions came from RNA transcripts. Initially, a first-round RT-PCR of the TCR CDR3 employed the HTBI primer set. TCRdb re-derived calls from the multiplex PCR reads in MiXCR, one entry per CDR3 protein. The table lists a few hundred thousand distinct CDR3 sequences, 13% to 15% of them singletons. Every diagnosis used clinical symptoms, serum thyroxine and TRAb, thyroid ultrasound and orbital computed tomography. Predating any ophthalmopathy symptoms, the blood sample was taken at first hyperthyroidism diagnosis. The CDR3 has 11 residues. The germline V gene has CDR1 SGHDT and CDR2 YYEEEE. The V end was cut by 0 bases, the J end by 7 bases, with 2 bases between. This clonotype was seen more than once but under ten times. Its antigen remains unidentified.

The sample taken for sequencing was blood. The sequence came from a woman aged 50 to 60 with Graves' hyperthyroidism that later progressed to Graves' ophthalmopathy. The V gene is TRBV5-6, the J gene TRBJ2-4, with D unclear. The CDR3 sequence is CASSLENIQYF. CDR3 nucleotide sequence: TGTGCCAGCAGCTTGGAGAACATTCAGTACTTC. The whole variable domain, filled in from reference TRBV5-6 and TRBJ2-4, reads DAGVTQSPTHLIKTRGQQVTLRCSPKSGHDTVSWYQQALGQGPQFIFQYYEEEERQRGNFPDRFSGHQFPNYSSELNVNALLLGDSALYLCASSLENIQYFGAGTRLSVL.